Described below is a single TCR beta chain sequence and its context. The use of a sample-barcoded 5' primer and a J-beta primer mix characterized a second PCR of 7 to 11 cycles. TCRdb re-analysed the 5' RACE reads in MiXCR, keeping a single row per CDR3 protein. The sample has approximately 780,000 distinct CDR3 sequences, roughly 26% seen once; the top ten hold around 3%. These data come from a study of blood T cells in healthy people across ages. The data were also submitted as part of a second study, on T cells of mothers and their children. From that second work: In unrelated and related pairs, TCR recombination output is shaped in a similar way by thymic selection.

Input material: blood. The clonotype originates from a boy aged 10-17 years in good health.

CDR3 bases: TGCGCCAGCAGCCACCGAGACAGGGCCTCCCACTATGGCTACACCTTC. It encodes CASSHRDRASHYGYTF. The gene calls are TRBV4-1 and TRBJ1-2; 7 nucleotides align to TRBD1. Looked up from germline, CDR1 is MGHRA and CDR2 is YSYEKL. V lost 3 bases, J lost 3 bases, and 10 bases stayed unmatched. The CDR3 covers 16 residues.